These T cell receptor beta chains were read from a single sample in a study of T cells in Graves' hyperthyroidism and ophthalmopathy. TCRdb itself ran the multiplex PCR reads through MiXCR, one entry per CDR3 protein. The data hold fewer than 900,000 distinct CDR3 sequences, with about a sixth observed a single time. Sequenced: blood. These receptors came from a man younger than 30 with Graves' hyperthyroidism. The CDR3 runs from the conserved cysteine through the conserved F or W. The D gene is left open where the match is weak. Size tells how often a clone was seen (once, few, many) or the class of an expanded clone, and some rows leave it out.

cdr3_length,clone_size,j_call,d_call,v_call,cdr3_aa,cdr3_nt
17,-,TRBJ2-2,-,TRBV4-1,CAGSQEKRGRGTGELFF,TGCGCCGGCAGCCAAGAAAAAAGGGGGCGGGGCACCGGGGAGCTGTTTTTT
14,many,TRBJ1-2,-,TRBV28,CASSFRDTNYGYTF,TGTGCCAGCAGTTTCCGGGACACTAACTATGGCTACACCTTC
17,few,TRBJ2-7,TRBD2,TRBV5-1,CASSLTRTSGASYEQYF,TGCGCCAGCAGCTTAACGCGGACTAGCGGGGCCTCCTACGAGCAGTACTTC
14,many,TRBJ2-1,-,TRBV12-3/TRBV12-4,CASTNGIPSNEQFF,TGTGCCAGCACCAACGGGATCCCTTCCAATGAGCAGTTCTTC
12,few,TRBJ2-7,-,TRBV30,CAWSHRVGEQYF,TGTGCCTGGAGCCACAGGGTAGGCGAGCAGTACTTC
14,-,TRBJ2-7,-,TRBV6-1,CASTDSLEDYEQYF,TGTGCCAGCACAGACAGCCTTGAAGACTACGAGCAGTACTTC
15,-,TRBJ1-1,-,TRBV18,CAGSTKTVSVTEAFF,TGTGCCGGCTCAACTAAGACAGTTTCGGTCACTGAAGCTTTCTTT
13,many,TRBJ2-2,-,TRBV20-1,CSAPATNTGELFF,TGCAGTGCCCCCGCCACGAACACCGGGGAGCTGTTTTTT
17,few,TRBJ2-1,TRBD2,TRBV24-1,CATSALSGGGSYNEQFF,TGTGCCACCAGTGCCCTTAGCGGGGGGGGATCCTACAATGAGCAGTTCTTC
13,many,TRBJ2-7,-,TRBV6-1,CASAWTASYEQYF,TGTGCCAGCGCGTGGACAGCCTCCTACGAGCAGTACTTC
14,many,TRBJ2-7,-,TRBV5-1,CASSTSGRYYEQYF,TGCGCCAGCAGCACCTCCGGGAGATACTACGAGCAGTACTTC
17,many,TRBJ2-5,TRBD2,TRBV28,CASSNPEAGEERETQYF,TGTGCCAGCAGTAACCCCGAAGCGGGAGAGGAGAGAGAGACCCAGTACTTC
14,-,TRBJ2-1,-,TRBV29-1,CSVERRTPYNGQFF,TGCAGCGTTGAAAGGAGGACGCCCTACAATGGGCAGTTCTTC
16,few,TRBJ2-2,TRBD1,TRBV4-1,CASSQNQGASTGELFF,TGCGCCAGCAGCCAAAACCAGGGGGCGAGCACCGGGGAGCTGTTTTTT
14,many,TRBJ1-2,-,TRBV5-1,CASSLTTANYGYTF,TGCGCCAGCAGCTTGACGACAGCTAACTATGGCTACACCTTC
15,-,TRBJ2-7,TRBD2,TRBV4-3,CASSQTSGRGSEQYF,TGCGCCAGCAGCCAAACTAGCGGGAGGGGGTCCGAGCAGTACTTC
12,many,TRBJ1-5,-,TRBV2,CASNRQDQPQHF,TGTGCCAGCAACCGACAAGATCAGCCCCAGCATTTT
17,-,TRBJ2-5,-,TRBV4-1,CASSSSGPFRRQETQYF,TGCGCCAGCAGTTCATCAGGCCCTTTTCGCCGGCAAGAGACCCAGTACTTC
13,-,TRBJ1-6,-,TRBV7-2,CASSLMAGSPLHF,TGTGCCAGCAGCTTAATGGCAGGATCACCCCTCCACTTT
13,few,TRBJ2-3,TRBD1,TRBV29-1,CSVDHSTGSAQYF,TGCAGCGTTGATCACTCGACAGGGTCGGCGCAGTATTTT
14,many,TRBJ2-1,TRBD1,TRBV5-1,CASSDRTGGNEQFF,TGCGCCAGCAGCGACCGGACAGGGGGCAATGAGCAGTTCTTC
11,few,TRBJ2-7,-,TRBV29-1,CSVSRDYEQYF,TGCAGCGTTTCGAGGGACTACGAGCAGTACTTC
14,-,TRBJ1-5,-,TRBV19,CASSIWDSDQPQHF,TGTGCCAGTAGTATCTGGGACTCAGATCAGCCCCAGCATTTT
14,few,TRBJ2-2,-,TRBV18,CASSPRLDTGELFF,TGTGCCAGCTCACCACGCCTGGACACCGGGGAGCTGTTTTTT
15,-,TRBJ1-1,-,TRBV19,CASSTNLIMNTEAFF,TGTGCCAGTAGTACCAATCTGATCATGAACACTGAAGCTTTCTTT
16,few,TRBJ2-1,TRBD2,TRBV29-1,CSVGGLAGINYNEQFF,TGCAGCGTTGGGGGGCTAGCGGGAATCAACTACAATGAGCAGTTCTTC
15,many,TRBJ1-2,TRBD1,TRBV10-3,CAISSPDRGLRSYTF,TGTGCCATCAGTTCACCGGACAGGGGGCTCAGGAGCTACACCTTC
15,many,TRBJ2-3,TRBD1,TRBV7-2,CASSKDRPPLPTQYF,TGTGCCAGCAGCAAGGACAGGCCCCCCCTCCCTACGCAGTATTTT
13,many,TRBJ2-7,-,TRBV6-1,CASSSGVTYEQYF,TGTGCCAGCAGTTCAGGGGTCACCTACGAGCAGTACTTC
15,many,TRBJ2-2,TRBD1,TRBV6-1,CASSRDSKDTGELFF,TGTGCCAGCAGTCGGGACAGTAAGGACACCGGGGAGCTGTTTTTT
15,many,TRBJ2-1,TRBD2,TRBV11-2,CASSLLAGGGYEQFF,TGTGCCAGCAGCCTACTAGCGGGAGGGGGATATGAGCAGTTCTTC
15,few,TRBJ1-5,-,TRBV4-1,CASSQSPGAGQPQHF,TGCGCCAGCAGCCAATCTCCAGGGGCGGGGCAGCCCCAGCATTTT
16,many,TRBJ2-5,TRBD1,TRBV2,CASSEGTGGREETQYF,TGTGCCAGCAGTGAGGGGACAGGGGGCCGGGAGGAGACCCAGTACTTC
17,-,TRBJ2-1,TRBD2,TRBV3-1,CASSQDRLAGGYNEQFF,TGTGCCAGCAGCCAAGATCGACTAGCGGGAGGGTACAATGAGCAGTTCTTC
13,few,TRBJ1-2,-,TRBV20-1,CSADDRTNYGYTF,TGCAGTGCTGATGACAGGACTAACTATGGCTACACCTTC
16,many,TRBJ2-3,TRBD2,TRBV28,CASSLLSGRAADTQYF,TGTGCCAGCAGTTTACTCAGCGGGAGGGCCGCAGATACGCAGTATTTT
16,-,TRBJ2-7,TRBD2,TRBV4-3,CASSQAPSLAVYEQYF,TGCGCCAGCAGCCAGGCACCTAGCCTAGCGGTATACGAGCAGTACTTC
16,-,TRBJ1-5,-,TRBV19,CASSFPVRGPYRPQHF,TGTGCCAGTAGTTTCCCGGTGAGGGGCCCTTATCGGCCCCAGCATTTT
10,many,TRBJ2-5,-,TRBV20-1,CSAKEETQYF,TGCAGTGCGAAGGAGGAGACCCAGTACTTC
13,-,TRBJ1-5,-,TRBV15,CATSRDRGQPQHF,TGTGCCACCAGCAGAGACCGCGGGCAGCCCCAGCATTTT
16,-,TRBJ2-1,-,TRBV20-1,CSARDPWREDYNEQFF,TGCAGTGCTAGAGATCCCTGGCGGGAAGACTACAATGAGCAGTTCTTC
15,few,TRBJ2-5,-,TRBV29-1,CSVEDATPTEETQYF,TGCAGCGTTGAAGATGCGACTCCCACGGAAGAGACCCAGTACTTC
12,few,TRBJ2-2,-,TRBV25-1,CASIGDTGELFF,TGTGCCAGCATAGGGGACACCGGGGAGCTGTTTTTT
16,-,TRBJ2-7,-,TRBV7-6,CASSLTPEGAGYEQYF,TGTGCCAGCAGCTTAACCCCAGAAGGGGCCGGATACGAGCAGTACTTC
14,-,TRBJ2-1,-,TRBV7-8,CASTFQTARDEQFF,TGTGCCAGCACCTTCCAGACGGCTCGGGATGAGCAGTTCTTC
14,many,TRBJ2-1,-,TRBV18,CASSPDRAYNEQFF,TGTGCCAGCTCACCGGACCGGGCCTACAATGAGCAGTTCTTC
16,few,TRBJ2-5,-,TRBV5-1,CASSSGSAGARETQYF,TGCGCCAGCAGCTCAGGCTCGGCGGGGGCTCGAGAGACCCAGTACTTC